This entry lists 30 T cell receptor beta chains sequenced from one sample in a study of blood T cell repertoires in COVID-19. Sequenced by immunoSEQ multiplex PCR; TCRdb stores in-frame clones only, minus some. Seen here are 250,000 to 350,000 clones, around 87% observed once, and the top ten hold approximately 4.5%. The source material was PBMCs or T cells enriched from blood (not recorded which). The receptors come from a woman in her late teens or twenties with acute COVID-19.

The chain has TRBV11-3 and TRBJ1-5; 8 bases are shared with TRBD1. The germline V gene has CDR1 SGHNT and CDR2 YENEEA. The CDR3 is 15 amino acids. V lost 1 base to trimming and J lost 1 base; unmatched junction nucleotides: 0. The CDR3 bases are TGTGCCAGCAGCTTAGGACAGGGGAGCAATCAGCCCCAGCATTTT. As protein: CASSLGQGSNQPQHF.

The rearrangement uses TRBV19 and TRBJ1-2, with D unclear. Germline V lookup: CDR1 LNHDA, CDR2 SQIVND (reference sequence). The CDR3 contains 13 residues. The V end lost 1 base, the J end lost 9 bases, and 12 bases lay between the germline ends. This chain's CDR3 is CASSIGGRWSYTF. The CDR3 nucleotides are TGTGCCAGTAGTATAGGAGGCCGTTGGAGCTACACCTTC.

The chain links TRBV2 to TRBJ2-7; 7 positions agree with TRBD2. Unmatched junction bases numbered 10, after V lost 3 bases and J lost 8 bases. Germline-derived CDR1 and CDR2 are SNHLY and FYNNEI. The CDR3 is 14 amino acids. CDR3 nucleotides: TGTGCCAGCAGTGACCCTGGACTAGTTATAAAGCAGTACTTC. Translated: CASSDPGLVIKQYF.

V is TRBV28 and J is TRBJ1-2, with 9 nucleotides matching TRBD1. The CDR3 totals 15 residues. J lost 5 bases, V lost 6 bases, and 10 bases had no gene match. Germline V gives CDR1 MDHEN, CDR2 SYDVKM. CDR3 coding DNA: TGTGCCAGCAGGCTTAATCCGGGACAGGGATATGGCTACACCTTC. It yields the protein CASRLNPGQGYGYTF.

This clone appeared a few times. The V and J genes are TRBV9 and TRBJ1-1; 8 bases align to TRBD1. V shed 3 bases and J 5 bases; nucleotides not matched to a gene: 6. Germline assignment: CDR1 SGDLS and CDR2 YYNGEE. This CDR3 has 14 amino acids. CDR3 protein: CASSDGQGITEAFF. The DNA of the CDR3 is TGTGCCAGCAGCGACGGACAGGGTATAACTGAAGCTTTCTTT.

This rearrangement joins TRBV30 to TRBJ1-1; the D is unclear. Germline V CDR1 and CDR2: GTSNPN, SVGIG (reference sequence). This CDR3 comprises 13 residues. Trimming stripped 1 base from V and 6 bases from J, with 12 bases between. The CDR3 here is CAWSAREEAEAFF. The CDR3 nucleotides are TGTGCCTGGAGTGCCCGGGAGGAGGCTGAAGCTTTCTTT.

In regard to this clone: The sample carries other DNA sequences with the same CDR3. The chain has TRBV10-3 and TRBJ2-1, with 14 bases that match TRBD2. After removal of 8 bases from V and 5 bases from J, the junction contained 2 bases not matched to a gene. This CDR3 is built from 14 residues. Germline assignment: CDR1 ENHRY and CDR2 SYGVKD. The CDR3 bases are TGTGCCATCTCGGGACTAGCGGGAGACAATGAGCAGTTCTTC. Translated, it gives CAISGLAGDNEQFF.

A remark on this clone: The junction differs from germline at one of its ends, possibly a read error. V gene TRBV9 combines with J gene TRBJ2-1, with D possibly TRBD1 on 7 matching bases. Germline V gene sequence: CDR1 SGDLS, CDR2 YYNGEE. This CDR3 has 15 amino acids. CDR3 residues: CASSSGGTSDNQQFF. CDR3 nucleotide sequence: TGTGCCAGCAGCTCAGGGGGGACTTCAGACAATCAGCAGTTCTTC.

The chain uses TRBV5-8 and TRBJ2-5; D not resolved. V lost 4 bases to trimming and J lost 1 base, with 17 bases between them. This CDR3 contains 16 residues. Germline-derived CDR1 and CDR2 are SGHTS and YDEGEE. In DNA, the CDR3 is TGTGCCAGCAGCCGAGGAGACCAGATTATCCAAGAGACCCAGTACTTC. As protein: CASSRGDQIIQETQYF.

J is TRBJ1-5 and V is TRBV19, with TRBD1 matching 8 bases. V lost 10 bases, J lost 2 bases, and 10 bases stayed unmatched. Germline lookup yields CDR1 LNHDA and CDR2 SQIVND (reference sequence). The CDR3 length is 15 residues. CDR3 DNA sequence: TGTGCCACGAGAGGGCCGACAGGGGGCAATCAGCCCCAGCATTTT. This gives the protein CATRGPTGGNQPQHF.

This clone was detected once. V and J are TRBV6-5 and TRBJ2-2; TRBD2 aligns across 9 bases. The V and J ends lost 2 bases and 6 bases, in that order; junction bases with no gene match: 7. There are 16 residues in the CDR3. CDR1 is MNHEY, CDR2 SVGAGI, per germline. The CDR3 loop reads CASSYAGGVFAGELFF. CDR3 in DNA: TGTGCCAGCAGTTACGCGGGAGGGGTATTTGCCGGGGAGCTGTTTTTT.

This clone was seen a single time. The J gene is TRBJ1-6, the V gene TRBV27; D is perhaps TRBD1 (5 bases). The CDR3 sequence is 17 residues long. V gave up 5 bases and J gave up 0 bases, with 14 bases separating them. CDR1 is MNHEY and CDR2 is SMNVEV in the germline V gene (reference sequence). The CDR3 bases are TGTGCCAGCAGTCCTCGGGCGGGGCGCTCCTATAATTCACCCCTCCACTTT. It specifies CASSPRAGRSYNSPLHF.

The rearrangement joins TRBV27 to TRBJ2-1, with TRBD1 matching 9 bases. Trimming removed 5 bases from V and 2 bases from J; junction bases left unmatched: 4. CDR3 size: 15 residues. Germline V CDR1 and CDR2: MNHEY, SMNVEV (reference sequence). CDR3 in amino acids: CASSGTGSAYNEQFF. The CDR3 coding sequence is TGTGCCAGCAGTGGGACAGGGAGCGCCTACAATGAGCAGTTCTTC.

In the case of this clone: The junction does not match germline at one end; this may be a read error. The V and J genes are TRBV7-7 and TRBJ2-5, with D perhaps TRBD1 (6 bases). Germline V gene lookup returns CDR1 SSHAT and CDR2 FNYEAQ (reference sequence). The CDR3 length is 18 residues. In DNA form, the CDR3 reads TGTGCTAGCAGCTTAGAGCCACCGACAGGTCTGTACCAAGAGACCCAGTACTTC. It yields the protein CASSLEPPTGLYQETQYF.

The CDR3 spells CASGLATTGRGNTIYF. The CDR3 DNA reads TGTGCTAGTGGTTTGGCGACGACAGGGAGAGGAAACACCATATATTTT. This chain links TRBV12-5 with TRBJ1-3; 7 bases are a match to TRBD1. Germline V lookup: CDR1 LGHNT, CDR2 FRNRAP. There are 16 residues in the CDR3. Trimming removed 1 base from V and 4 bases from J; junction bases left unmatched: 7.

The chain is built from TRBV12-5 and TRBJ1-1, with 7 nucleotides matching TRBD1. The CDR3 runs to 13 residues. Germline lookup yields CDR1 LGHNT and CDR2 FRNRAP. Germline trimming cut 2 bases from V and 7 bases from J; bases unmatched to any gene: 4. In DNA form, the CDR3 reads TGTGCTAGTGGTTTGACCGGGACAGATGAAGCTTTCTTT. Residues: CASGLTGTDEAFF.

For the CDR3, the DNA is TGCGCCAGCAGCTTGATACTAGCGGGAGACAATGAGCAGTTCTTC. This encodes CASSLILAGDNEQFF. The rearrangement links TRBV5-1 to TRBJ2-1; 11 bases are shared with TRBD2. The CDR3 runs 15 residues. Germline V CDR1 and CDR2: SGHRS, YFSETQ. V lost 1 base to trimming and J lost 5 bases; unmatched junction nucleotides: 2.

The chain recombines TRBV7-3 with TRBJ1-2; tentatively, D is TRBD1 (6 bases). This CDR3 has 13 amino acids. CDR1 SGHTA and CDR2 FQGTGA come from the germline V gene. V was cut by 2 bases and J by 7 bases, with 11 bases left in between. As DNA, the CDR3 is TGTGCCAGCAGCTTACCTAACAGGGCTGGCTACACCTTC. Protein: CASSLPNRAGYTF.

The chain uses TRBV7-2 and TRBJ2-7; TRBD1 matches at 7 bases. The CDR3 contains 14 residues. The germline CDR1 and CDR2 sequences are SGHTA and FQGNSA. V gave up 0 bases and J gave up 4 bases; unmatched junction bases: 3. In DNA form, the CDR3 reads TGTGCCAGCAGCTTAGCAGGGGGCTCGTACGAGCAGTACTTC. This encodes CASSLAGGSYEQYF.

This chain connects TRBV3-1 (or the pseudogene TRBV3-2) to TRBJ1-3; D is unclear. V dropped 4 bases and J dropped 0 bases, with 7 bases sitting between them. CDR3 size: 14 residues. Germline assignment: CDR1 LGHDT and CDR2 YNNKEL (reference sequence). The DNA for the CDR3 is TGTGCCAGCAGCCCGGAGAGCTCTGGAAACACCATATATTTT. It encodes CASSPESSGNTIYF.

The chain recombines TRBV10-1 with TRBJ2-6; D is unresolved. Germline assignment: CDR1 WNHNN and CDR2 SYGVQD (reference sequence). With 10 bases removed from V and 0 bases from J, the gap between germline ends came to 7 bases. This CDR3 region has 13 residues. The CDR3: CATADSGANVLTF. CDR3 coding DNA: TGCGCCACTGCGGACTCTGGGGCCAACGTCCTGACTTTC.

The V and J genes are TRBV30 and TRBJ1-4; 7 positions match TRBD1. CDR1 GTSNPN and CDR2 SVGIG come from the germline V gene (reference sequence). The CDR3 has 13 amino acids. The junction had 6 bases not matched to a gene; V was cut back by 3 bases and J by 8 bases. The CDR3 protein is CAWSLGGEEKLFF. The CDR3, as DNA: TGTGCCTGGAGCTTAGGGGGCGAAGAAAAACTGTTTTTT.

V usage is TRBV29-1 and J usage is TRBJ2-3; possible D gene TRBD2, 6 bases. The V gene's germline CDR1 is SQVTM and CDR2 ANQGSEA. The CDR3 consists of 17 residues. The ends were cut back, 8 bases at V and 3 bases at J, with 27 bases in the middle. CDR3 nucleotide sequence: TGCAGCTTCCGAAGACGCGGGATTCGGGCTCGGACAGATACGCAGTATTTT. Translated, it gives CSFRRRGIRARTDTQYF.

The V gene is TRBV6-2 or TRBV6-3, the J gene TRBJ2-5, with 10 bases lining up with TRBD1. The CDR3 length is 14 residues. J lost 3 bases, V lost 7 bases, and 5 bases had no gene match. Per germline, CDR1 MNHEY and CDR2 SVGEGT. The CDR3 coding sequence is TGTGCCAGCACCCCGGGACAGGGGAAAGAGACCCAGTACTTC. Translation gives CASTPGQGKETQYF.

The chain joins TRBV9 to TRBJ1-1, with D unresolved. The CDR3 runs 13 residues. Trimming left V 0 bases short and J 1 base short, with 4 bases between. The germline V gene encodes CDR1 SGDLS and CDR2 YYNGEE. The CDR3 nucleotides read TGTGCCAGCAGCGTAGACGGGAACACTGAAGCTTTCTTT. Protein sequence: CASSVDGNTEAFF.

The chain combines TRBV19 with TRBJ2-5; 7 nucleotides line up with TRBD1. From germline, CDR1 is LNHDA and CDR2 SQIVND (reference sequence). CDR3 length: 14 amino acids. After removal of 6 bases from V and 5 bases from J, the junction contained 9 bases not matched to a gene. In DNA, the CDR3 is TGTGCCAGTAGGAGAGGGGGCGTTTCGGAGACCCAGTACTTC. As protein: CASRRGGVSETQYF.

J is TRBJ2-3 and V is TRBV9; D is possibly TRBD2 (6 bases). This CDR3 region has 15 residues. Trimming took off 0 bases at V and 4 bases at J, with 12 bases between the two ends. Germline-derived CDR1 and CDR2 are SGDLS and YYNGEE. The CDR3 reads CASSVAGAPSDTQYF. Here the CDR3 DNA reads TGTGCCAGCAGCGTAGCGGGAGCCCCCTCAGATACGCAGTATTTT.

The chain links TRBV5-1 to TRBJ2-7; tentative D call: TRBD1 (6 bases). Germline-derived CDR1 and CDR2 are SGHRS and YFSETQ. This CDR3 comprises 14 residues. Trimming left V 5 bases short and J 7 bases short, with 19 bases between. The CDR3 loop is CASRSDSSGLEQYF. For the CDR3, the DNA is TGCGCCAGCAGGTCGGACAGTTCGGGATTGGAGCAGTACTTC.

The chain is built from TRBV20-1 and TRBJ2-2; D is perhaps TRBD1 (5 bases). Germline V CDR1 and CDR2: DFQATT, SNEGSKA (reference sequence). The CDR3 extends over 15 amino acids. Trimming removed 3 bases at V and 5 bases at J, with 16 bases between. CDR3 protein: CSASGSMKGTGELFF. DNA of the CDR3: TGCAGTGCTAGTGGGTCGATGAAGGGGACCGGGGAGCTGTTTTTT.

The chain couples TRBV2 to TRBJ1-2, with a possible D match to TRBD1 (6 bases). This CDR3 is 13 amino acids long. Germline V lookup: CDR1 SNHLY, CDR2 FYNNEI. V was shortened by 8 bases and J by 7 bases, with 17 bases between the two germline ends. The CDR3 sequence is CASGGDRLVGYTF. The DNA of the CDR3 is TGTGCCAGCGGAGGTGACAGGCTGGTTGGCTACACCTTC. The complete variable domain, with remaining parts taken from reference TRBV2 and TRBJ1-2, reads EPEVTQTPSHQVTQMGQEVILRCVPISNHLYFYWYRQILGQKVEFLVSFYNNEISEKSEIFDDQFSVERPDGSNFTLKIRSTKLEDSAMYFCASGGDRLVGYTFGSGTRLTVV.